The source of this TCR beta chain is a study of T cell repertoires in cytomegalovirus infection. MiXCR, applied by TCRdb to the reads, yields one record per CDR3 protein. The sample records approximately 500,000 distinct CDR3 sequences, roughly 12% being singletons. This clonotype has a count of ten or more. Germline loops: CDR1 KGHSH, CDR2 LQKENI. CDR3 size: 18 residues. V lost 0 bases, J lost 4 bases, and 13 bases stayed unmatched. V and J are TRBV18 and TRBJ1-1; 8 bases are shared with TRBD1. The sequence was obtained from a human donor in good health (CMV status not recorded). Some clones in this sample may be carry-over from other donors' samples. Sequenced: PBMCs. The CDR3 coding sequence is TGTGCCAGCTCACCACCCGGGACAGGACTAAACCCGGCCACTGAAGCTTTCTTT. Protein: CASSPPGTGLNPATEAFF. The full variable domain, its missing parts supplied by reference TRBV18 and TRBJ1-1, is NAGVMQNPRHLVRRRGQEARLRCSPMKGHSHVYWYRQLPEEGLKFMVYLQKENIIDESGMPKERFSAEFPKEGPSILRIQQVVRGDSAAYFCASSPPGTGLNPATEAFFGQGTRLTVV.